This T cell receptor beta chain was observed in a study of shared clonotypes between healthy human individuals. With respect to this clone: The same CDR3 arises from other DNA sequences in this sample as well.

The length of the CDR3 is 12 residues. The germline gives CDR1 SNHLY, CDR2 FYNNEI. Trimming removed 3 bases from V and 6 bases from J, with 8 bases in between. How the authors handled the data: Filtering differed for immunoSEQ, which gave only junction sequences without quality scores. The protocol was immunoSEQ multiplex PCR, while the TCRdb copy is restricted to in-frame clones and leaves out a portion. The V and J calls and clone size are taken from that table; D and trimming were inferred from the DNA. The table includes 2 million to 2.5 million clones, approximately 94% detected once. This sequence was found in a man between 18 and 35 years old in good health. This chain joins TRBV2 and TRBJ1-1; the D is unclear. Source material: naive CD4+ T cells sorted from blood. The subset: CD45RA+ positively selected. CDR3 loop: CASSDVGAEAFF. Here the CDR3 DNA reads TGTGCCAGCAGTGATGTGGGCGCTGAAGCTTTCTTT.